The rows below give T cell receptor beta chains drawn from one sample of a study of OX40 agonist ivuxolimab in advanced cancers. Sequencing used immunoSEQ multiplex PCR; TCRdb keeps in-frame clones, though not all of them. The table records 65,000 to 90,000 clones, roughly nine tenths of them present only once. The input for sequencing was CD4+ or CD8+ T cells sorted from blood, taken in a trial of the OX40 agonist ivuxolimab. The receptors were sampled from an adult with an advanced solid tumor such as melanoma, head and neck, liver or kidney cancer. The CDR3 runs from the conserved cysteine through the conserved F or W. The D gene is left open where the match is weak. Rows may omit the clone size; those that give it use once, few, many or a size class.

D gene	V gene	clone size	J gene	CDR3 DNA	CDR3 protein
NA	TRBV6-5	NA	TRBJ2-2	TGTGCCAGCAGCCCATCCCCTTGGAACACCGGGGAGCTGTTTTTT	CASSPSPWNTGELFF
NA	TRBV9	NA	TRBJ2-1	TGTGCCAGCACGAGTAGTGGAGACACTGAGCAGTTCTTC	CASTSSGDTEQFF
NA	TRBV19	NA	TRBJ1-5	TGTGCCAGTAGTCCTGATGACTATAGCAATCAGCCCCAGCATTTT	CASSPDDYSNQPQHF
NA	TRBV28	NA	TRBJ1-2	TGTGCCAGCAGTTTATTTGCCAGGGTACCCTCGGGCTACACCTTC	CASSLFARVPSGYTF
NA	TRBV7-9	NA	TRBJ1-1	TGTGCCAGCAGCTCCCAGACTATGAACACTGAAGCTTTCTTT	CASSSQTMNTEAFF
NA	TRBV2	NA	TRBJ1-6	TGTGCCAGCAGCAGTGATTCACCCCTCCACTTT	CASSSDSPLHF
NA	TRBV14	NA	TRBJ2-5	TGTGCCAGCAGCCTAACCCCGGAGACAGCTTATTACCGGGAGACCCAGTACTTC	CASSLTPETAYYRETQYF
NA	TRBV27	NA	TRBJ1-1	TGTGCCAGCAGTTTACCGAACACTGAAGCTTTCTTT	CASSLPNTEAFF
NA	TRBV19	NA	TRBJ1-5	TGTGCCAGTAGTATAGGGCAGGGAAGCAATCAGCCCCAGCATTTT	CASSIGQGSNQPQHF
NA	TRBV30	NA	TRBJ2-3	TGTGCCTGGAGTCCGGGCCCAGATACGCAGTATTTT	CAWSPGPDTQYF
TRBD1	TRBV9	once	TRBJ1-1	TGTGCCAGCAGCGCCTCCGGACAGGGGAGGACTGAAGCTTTCTTT	CASSASGQGRTEAFF
TRBD2	TRBV30	NA	TRBJ2-1	TGTGCCTGGAGTGTAGGGGCGGGAGTCGGGGATGAGCAGTTCTTC	CAWSVGAGVGDEQFF
NA	TRBV27	NA	TRBJ2-6	TGTGCCAGCAGTTCGTGGGGGGCAGCTGGGGCCAACGTCCTGACTTTC	CASSSWGAAGANVLTF
TRBD2	TRBV4-1	NA	TRBJ2-1	TGCGCCAGCAGCCATAGAGCGGGAAATTCCTACAATGAGCAGTTCTTC	CASSHRAGNSYNEQFF
NA	TRBV28	NA	TRBJ1-1	TGTGCCTTGGGGGGATTCCCTTTCGCTACGTTGGCCCCTAACACTGAAGCTTTCTTT	CALGGFPFATLAPNTEAFF
NA	TRBV30	once	TRBJ1-2	TGTGCCTGGAGAGCGGAGCCTTGGCTTGGCTACACCTTC	CAWRAEPWLGYTF
NA	TRBV6-5	NA	TRBJ2-1	TGTGCCAGCAGGGACGGGGTAGGGGTGGGCAATGAGCAGTTCTTC	CASRDGVGVGNEQFF
NA	TRBV6-4	NA	TRBJ1-6	TGTGCCAGCAACAGGTATCGCTCCTATAATTCACCCCTCCACTTT	CASNRYRSYNSPLHF
NA	TRBV4-3	NA	TRBJ2-4	TGCGCCAGCAGCCAAGATTTTTCAGGGAGGCTAAACATTCAGTACTTC	CASSQDFSGRLNIQYF
TRBD1	TRBV6-6	once	TRBJ2-5	TGTGCCAGCAGTTACTTTACAGGGGGAGGAGAGACCCAGTACTTC	CASSYFTGGGETQYF
NA	TRBV12-5	NA	TRBJ2-1	TGTGCTAGTGGTTTGGCCGGGACGCCCAATGAGCAGTTCTTC	CASGLAGTPNEQFF
NA	TRBV28	few	TRBJ1-1	TGTGCCAGCAGTTCCCGGACCCCGATCGAAGCTTTCTTT	CASSSRTPIEAFF
TRBD1	TRBV27	NA	TRBJ2-7	TGTGCCAGCAGTTTGACAGGGCTCGGGCACGAGCAGTACTTC	CASSLTGLGHEQYF
TRBD2	TRBV28	NA	TRBJ2-3	TGTGCCAGCAGTAGAGCGGGGGACACAGATACGCAGTATTTT	CASSRAGDTDTQYF
NA	TRBV5-1	NA	TRBJ2-1	TGCGCCAGCAGCTTGCGCGGGCGACGACCTTACAATGAGCAGTTCTTC	CASSLRGRRPYNEQFF
TRBD1	TRBV28	NA	TRBJ1-1	TGTGCCAGCAGTTTGCCGGAGGGGGCGCGGGACACTGAAGCTTTCTTT	CASSLPEGARDTEAFF
NA	TRBV5-4	NA	TRBJ2-1	TGTGCCAGCAGCTTGGAAGTAACCAATGAGCAGTTCTTC	CASSLEVTNEQFF
TRBD1	TRBV5-4	NA	TRBJ1-2	TGTGCCAGCAGCGCGGACAGGCGCGGTGGCTACACCTTC	CASSADRRGGYTF
NA	TRBV6-6	NA	TRBJ2-1	TGTGCCAGCAGCATGACTAGTTTGGCTTTGGGTCTGTTCTTC	CASSMTSLALGLFF
NA	TRBV30	NA	TRBJ2-2	TGTGCCTGGGAAGGGACATCGAACACCGGGGAGCTGTTTTTT	CAWEGTSNTGELFF
TRBD1	TRBV12-5	NA	TRBJ1-5	TGTGCTAGTGGACAGACACAGGGGATGTCCGATCAGCCCCAGCATTTT	CASGQTQGMSDQPQHF
NA	TRBV27	few	TRBJ1-2	TGTGCCAGCAGTCCCCTCGGACGGTATGGCTACACCTTC	CASSPLGRYGYTF
TRBD1	TRBV19	NA	TRBJ1-2	TGTGCCAGTAGTCCGGGACAGGGGGCTGGTGGCTACACCTTC	CASSPGQGAGGYTF
NA	TRBV11-2	NA	TRBJ2-2	TGTGCCAGCAGCTTAGATCGGGGAAGGGGGGTCACCGGGGAGCTGTTTTTT	CASSLDRGRGVTGELFF
TRBD1	TRBV6-6	NA	TRBJ2-7	TGTGCCAGCAGTTATCCCGGGACAGAAGACGGGCAGTACTTC	CASSYPGTEDGQYF
NA	TRBV28	NA	TRBJ1-5	TGTGCCAGCAGTAAACAGATATCGCAGCCCCAGCATTTT	CASSKQISQPQHF
NA	TRBV28	few	TRBJ1-5	TGTGCCAGCAGTTTCTTGCGGGGGGGCAATCAGCCCCAGCATTTT	CASSFLRGGNQPQHF
NA	TRBV6-5	few	TRBJ1-1	TGTGCCAGCAGTTACTCGAGTCGGACTGAAGCTTTCTTT	CASSYSSRTEAFF
NA	TRBV25-1	NA	TRBJ1-3	TGTGCCAGCAGTGGCGCAGGGGTGGGAAACACCATATATTTT	CASSGAGVGNTIYF
NA	TRBV4-3	NA	TRBJ1-4	TGCGCCAGCAGCCAAGAGAACGGAAGGGAGACTAATGAAAAACTGTTTTTT	CASSQENGRETNEKLFF
NA	TRBV6-5	NA	TRBJ2-3	TGTGCCAGCAGTTACTCAACCACAGATACGCAGTATTTT	CASSYSTTDTQYF
TRBD1	TRBV7-6	NA	TRBJ1-1	TGTGCCAGCAGCTTACCCACAGGGGGATTAGCTGAAGCTTTCTTT	CASSLPTGGLAEAFF
NA	TRBV4-1	NA	TRBJ2-1	TGCGCCAGCAGCCAAGTGGGCTCTTACAATGAGCAGTTCTTC	CASSQVGSYNEQFF
NA	TRBV4-3	NA	TRBJ2-3	TGCGCCAGCAGCCGTCAGGCTGGTGGGTCAGATACGCAGTATTTT	CASSRQAGGSDTQYF
TRBD1	TRBV4-2	NA	TRBJ1-2	TGTGCCAGCAGCCACTCCGTTCAGGGGGCAAGGTATGGCTACACCTTC	CASSHSVQGARYGYTF
NA	TRBV5-6	NA	TRBJ2-6	TGTGCCAGCAGCCCGGGGGCTTTTGGGGCCAACGTCCTGACTTTC	CASSPGAFGANVLTF
NA	TRBV9	once	TRBJ2-3	TGTGCCAGCAGCGCCCAGGAGGGGGGAGGCACAGATACGCAGTATTTT	CASSAQEGGGTDTQYF
TRBD2	TRBV7-2	NA	TRBJ2-3	TGTGCCAGCAGCTTCGGGGGGGGCACAGATACGCAGTATTTT	CASSFGGGTDTQYF
NA	TRBV4-3	NA	TRBJ2-1	TGCGCCAGCAGCCGGGGGCTGGGTAATGAGCAGTTCTTC	CASSRGLGNEQFF
NA	TRBV5-4	NA	TRBJ2-2	TGTGCCAGCAGCTATGACAACACCGGGGAGCTGTTTTTT	CASSYDNTGELFF
NA	TRBV5-6	NA	TRBJ2-1	TGTGCCAGCAGCCCCAGTACCCATGAGCAGTTCTTC	CASSPSTHEQFF
TRBD2	TRBV9	NA	TRBJ2-3	TGTGCCAGCACCCCGAGCGGGAGGGACACAGATACGCAGTATTTT	CASTPSGRDTDTQYF
NA	TRBV5-4	NA	TRBJ1-1	TGTGCCAGCAGCTTTATGGACGACACTGAAGCTTTCTTT	CASSFMDDTEAFF
NA	TRBV28	NA	TRBJ1-6	TGTGCCAGCAGTTTATACAGGGAATTATATAATTCACCCCTCCACTTT	CASSLYRELYNSPLHF
NA	TRBV7-9	NA	TRBJ2-1	TGTGCCAGCAGTCGTGGCCTCGCGGGATTATCCTACAATGAGCAGTTCTTC	CASSRGLAGLSYNEQFF
NA	TRBV27	NA	TRBJ2-1	TGTGCCAGCGGGCTTATTTGGCAGTTCTTC	CASGLIWQFF
NA	TRBV5-4	NA	TRBJ2-3	TGTGCCAGCAGCTTGTTACCAGATACGCAGTATTTT	CASSLLPDTQYF
TRBD1	TRBV6-1	NA	TRBJ1-1	TGTGCCAGCAGTCTGCGACAGGGTCTTACTGAAGCTTTCTTT	CASSLRQGLTEAFF